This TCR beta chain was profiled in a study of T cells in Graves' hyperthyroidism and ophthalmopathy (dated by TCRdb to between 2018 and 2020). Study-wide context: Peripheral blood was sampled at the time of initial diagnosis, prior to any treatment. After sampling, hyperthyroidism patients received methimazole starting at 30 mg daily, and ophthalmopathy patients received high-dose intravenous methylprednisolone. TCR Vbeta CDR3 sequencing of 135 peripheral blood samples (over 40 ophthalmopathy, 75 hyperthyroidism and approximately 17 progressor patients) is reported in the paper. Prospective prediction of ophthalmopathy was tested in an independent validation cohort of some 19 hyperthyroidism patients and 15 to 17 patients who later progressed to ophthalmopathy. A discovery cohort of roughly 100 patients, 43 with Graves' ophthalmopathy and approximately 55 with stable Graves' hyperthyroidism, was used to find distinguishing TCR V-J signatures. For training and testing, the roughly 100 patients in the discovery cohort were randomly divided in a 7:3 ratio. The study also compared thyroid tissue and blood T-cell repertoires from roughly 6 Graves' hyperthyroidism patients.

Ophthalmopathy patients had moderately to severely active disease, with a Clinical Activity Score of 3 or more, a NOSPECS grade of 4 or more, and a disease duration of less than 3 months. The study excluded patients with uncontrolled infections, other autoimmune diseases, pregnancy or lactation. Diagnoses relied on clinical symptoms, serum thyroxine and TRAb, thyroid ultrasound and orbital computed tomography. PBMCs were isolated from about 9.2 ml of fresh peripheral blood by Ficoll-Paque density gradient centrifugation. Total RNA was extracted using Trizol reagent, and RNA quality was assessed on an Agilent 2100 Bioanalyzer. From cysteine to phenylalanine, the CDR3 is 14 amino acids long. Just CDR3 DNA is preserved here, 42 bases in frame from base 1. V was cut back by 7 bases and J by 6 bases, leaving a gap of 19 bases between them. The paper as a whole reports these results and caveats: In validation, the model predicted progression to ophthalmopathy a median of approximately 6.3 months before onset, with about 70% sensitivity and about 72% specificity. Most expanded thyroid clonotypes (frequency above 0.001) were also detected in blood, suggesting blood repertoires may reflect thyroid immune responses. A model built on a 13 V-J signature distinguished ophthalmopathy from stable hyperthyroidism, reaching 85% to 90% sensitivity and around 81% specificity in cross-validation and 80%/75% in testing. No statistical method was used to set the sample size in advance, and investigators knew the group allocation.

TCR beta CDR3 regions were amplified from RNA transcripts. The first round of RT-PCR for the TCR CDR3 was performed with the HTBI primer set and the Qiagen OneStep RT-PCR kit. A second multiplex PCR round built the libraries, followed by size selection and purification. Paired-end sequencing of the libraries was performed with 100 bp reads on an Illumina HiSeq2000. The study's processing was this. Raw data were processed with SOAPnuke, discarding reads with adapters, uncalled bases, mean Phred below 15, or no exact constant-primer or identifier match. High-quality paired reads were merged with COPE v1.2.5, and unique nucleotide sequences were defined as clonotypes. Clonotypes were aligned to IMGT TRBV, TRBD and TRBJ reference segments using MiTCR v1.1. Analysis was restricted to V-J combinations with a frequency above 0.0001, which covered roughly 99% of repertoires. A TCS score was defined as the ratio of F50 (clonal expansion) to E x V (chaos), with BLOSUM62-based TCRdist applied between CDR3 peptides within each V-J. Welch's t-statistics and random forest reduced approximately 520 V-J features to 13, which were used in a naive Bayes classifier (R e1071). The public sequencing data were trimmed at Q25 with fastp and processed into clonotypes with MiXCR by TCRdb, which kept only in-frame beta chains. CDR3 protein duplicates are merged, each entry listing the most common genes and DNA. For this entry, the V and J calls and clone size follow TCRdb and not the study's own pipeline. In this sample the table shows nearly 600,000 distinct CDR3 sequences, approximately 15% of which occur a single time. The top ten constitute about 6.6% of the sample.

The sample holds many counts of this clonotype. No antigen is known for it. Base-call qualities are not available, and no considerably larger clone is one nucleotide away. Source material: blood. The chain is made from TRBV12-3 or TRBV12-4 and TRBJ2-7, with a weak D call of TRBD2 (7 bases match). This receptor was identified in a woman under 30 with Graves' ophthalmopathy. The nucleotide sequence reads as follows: TGTGCCAGCACCAATAGGGGGGGCAATTCCGAGCAGTACTTC. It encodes CASTNRGGNSEQYF.